This TCR beta chain is from a study of post-analysis software for immune sequencing data. In the study overall: The courses of disease that were included comprised relapsing-remitting, secondary progressive and progressive-relapsing multiple sclerosis.

Whole-study results and caveats: When patients were compared with controls, four or five TRBV segments were more frequent, TRBV5-6, TRBV5-1 and TRBV20-1 among them. F-measure co-clustering was strong for batch-matched samples. Compared with controls, patients showed significantly lower normalized Chao1 diversity.

V lost 4 bases and J 5 bases, leaving 12 bases between the germline ends. The CDR3 has 13 residues. Germline V lookup: CDR1 SGHAT, CDR2 FQNNGV. In its sample, this clonotype was seen a few times. The antigen remains undetermined. Unique molecular identifiers had been added to the TCR beta cDNA libraries. TCRdb processed the PCR reads anew with MiXCR; each CDR3 protein has one entry. This sample has about 260,000 distinct CDR3 sequences, with 36% found just once. Sequencing was done on a sample of blood. J is TRBJ2-7 and V is TRBV11-2; maybe TRBD1 (5 bases). The receptor was isolated from a girl between 5 and 17 years old with multiple sclerosis. CDR3 protein: CASSYSRDNEQYF. CDR3 nucleotides: TGTGCCAGCAGCTACAGCAGGGATAACGAGCAGTACTTC. Combining the CDR3 with reference TRBV11-2 and TRBJ2-7 gives the whole variable domain EAGVAQSPRYKIIEKRQSVAFWCNPISGHATLYWYQQILGQGPKLLIQFQNNGVVDDSQLPKDRFSAERLKGVDSTLKIQPAKLEDSAVYLCASSYSRDNEQYFGPGTRLTVT.